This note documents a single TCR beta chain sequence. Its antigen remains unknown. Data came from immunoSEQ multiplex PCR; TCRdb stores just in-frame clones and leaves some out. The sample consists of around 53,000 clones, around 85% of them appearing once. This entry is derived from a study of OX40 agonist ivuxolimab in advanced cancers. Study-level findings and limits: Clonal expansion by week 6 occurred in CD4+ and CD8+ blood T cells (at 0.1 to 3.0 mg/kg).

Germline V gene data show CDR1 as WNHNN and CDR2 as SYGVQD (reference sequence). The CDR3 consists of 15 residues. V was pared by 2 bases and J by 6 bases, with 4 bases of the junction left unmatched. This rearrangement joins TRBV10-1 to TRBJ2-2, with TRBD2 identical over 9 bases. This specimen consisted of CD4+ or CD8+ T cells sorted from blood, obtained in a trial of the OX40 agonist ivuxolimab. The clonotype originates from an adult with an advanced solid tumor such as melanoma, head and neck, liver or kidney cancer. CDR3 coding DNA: TGCGCCAGCAGTGAGGCGGGAGGGCGGGCCGGGGAGCTGTTTTTT. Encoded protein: CASSEAGGRAGELFF.